This T cell receptor beta chain was captured by sequencing in a study of Ad26.COV2.S vaccination and SARS-CoV-2 variants. General study points: Recipients given vaccine exceeded placebo recipients in spike-specific TCR breadth.

With regard to this clone: What it binds is unknown.

The protocol was immunoSEQ multiplex PCR, while the TCRdb copy is restricted to in-frame clones and leaves out a portion. The sample holds about 480,000 clones; roughly 85% are singletons and the top ten take around 13%. The V gene's germline CDR1 is MNHEY and CDR2 SVGAGI. The CDR3 loop spans 13 amino acids. Between the trimmed V and J ends, which lost 6 bases and 4 bases, there was a span of 9 bases. Noted treatment: roughly 18 received Ad26.COV2.S at low or high dose, single or two shots; several received placebo; per-sample allocation not given. At day 63 after the first vaccine or placebo injection, samples were drawn.

This receptor was identified in a person between 18 and 60 years old who received the Ad26.COV2.S COVID-19 vaccine or a placebo. Specimen: peripheral blood, collected in a trial of Ad26.COV2.S vaccine versus placebo. V usage is TRBV6-5 and J usage is TRBJ2-2, with D unresolved. CDR3 coding DNA: TGTGCCAGCAGGAGAGCCGCCACCGGGGAGCTGTTTTTT. It encodes CASRRAATGELFF.